Below are 5 T cell receptor beta chains sequenced from a single sample in a study of PD-L1 blockade in urothelial cancer. Stated time point: pretreatment peripheral blood. Measured with immunoSEQ multiplex PCR; TCRdb has only the in-frame clones, and not every one. Among 54,000 or so clones listed, approximately 80% were seen once. The specimen comprised PBMCs, sampled around atezolizumab (anti-PD-L1) treatment. These receptors were obtained from a man between 50 and 59 years old with urothelial cancer.

The gene calls are TRBV7-2 and TRBJ2-3, with 10 bases fitting TRBD2. CDR1 SGHTA and CDR2 FQGNSA come from the germline V gene. The CDR3 extends over 16 amino acids. V lost 1 base, J lost 1 base, and 2 bases stayed unmatched. This CDR3 reads CASSLELAGGTDTQYF. CDR3 nucleotides: TGTGCCAGCAGCTTAGAGCTAGCGGGGGGCACAGATACGCAGTATTTT.

This chain uses TRBV6-1 with TRBJ2-1; 11 bases map to TRBD2. Losses at the gene ends were 4 bases for V and 5 bases for J; bases not matched to a gene: 7. Per germline, CDR1 MNHNS and CDR2 SASEGT. The length of the CDR3 is 16 residues. CDR3 residues: CASSAPLAGGNNEQFF. The CDR3, as DNA: TGTGCCAGCAGTGCCCCTCTAGCGGGGGGAAACAATGAGCAGTTCTTC.

V gene TRBV4-3 combines with J gene TRBJ1-4, with D possibly matching TRBD1 (6 bases). Germline V lookup: CDR1 LGHNA, CDR2 YSLEER. The germline V and J ends were trimmed by 0 bases and 3 bases, with 17 bases remaining between them. CDR3 length: 18 amino acids. The CDR3 loop reads CASSQDGAGAPANEKLFF. The CDR3, as DNA: TGCGCCAGCAGCCAAGATGGGGCGGGGGCGCCGGCTAATGAAAAACTGTTTTTT.

This clone was observed once. This chain uses TRBV5-1 with TRBJ2-5, with TRBD2 identical over 14 bases. CDR1 SGHRS and CDR2 YFSETQ come from the germline V gene. The V gene end was trimmed by 4 bases and the J gene end by 4 bases; junction bases not matched to a gene: 3. This CDR3 is built from 15 residues. As DNA, the CDR3 is TGCGCCAGCAGCCCTGGGACTAGCGGGGGAGAGACCCAGTACTTC. This codes for CASSPGTSGGETQYF.

This chain links TRBV7-2 with TRBJ1-5, with a tentative D call TRBD1 (5 bases). Germline V gene sequence: CDR1 SGHTA, CDR2 FQGNSA. This CDR3 spans 18 amino acids. The V end was cut by 7 bases, the J end by 0 bases, with 22 bases between. The CDR3 spells CASTLGAPRVHSNQPQHF. DNA for the CDR3: TGTGCCAGCACTTTAGGGGCCCCCAGGGTGCATAGCAATCAGCCCCAGCATTTT.